This T cell receptor beta chain was recovered during a study of cytomegalovirus exposure and HLA in healthy donors. The PCR was carried out with 60 Vbeta primers and 13 Jbeta primers. Clones were read by immunoSEQ multiplex PCR, and TCRdb kept only the in-frame ones, dropping some. The repertoire holds 160,000 or so clones, with around nine tenths as singletons. Study findings and constraints: 150 or so TCR beta chains were listed as cytomegalovirus-associated.

The CDR3 has 19 residues. In germline, CDR1 is MDHEN, CDR2 SYDVKM. Trimming pared 6 bases from V and 0 bases from J, leaving 21 bases between. Worth noting for this clone: Its antigen is unknown.

The source is a woman aged 25 to 45 in good health and CMV-seronegative. The sequencing sample was made of PBMCs. This rearrangement joins TRBV28 to TRBJ2-6, with D maybe TRBD2 (6 bases). CDR3 region: CASSPRDSRAISGANVLTF. The CDR3 region has the DNA TGTGCCAGCAGCCCCAGGGACTCTAGAGCCATCTCTGGGGCCAACGTCCTGACTTTC.